The next 19 T cell receptor beta chains were all read from a single sample in a study of blood T cell repertoires in COVID-19 (dated by TCRdb to the early 2020s). Library creation used the immunoSEQ multiplex PCR assay. Not all clones reach the TCRdb copy of this immuneACCESS table, which keeps in-frame sequences only. Checked studies attribute under half of the gap to unresolved V genes and leave the rest unexplained. Within this sample are more than 300,000 clones, with over 75% of them counted one time only. Under 11% of the sample goes to the ten largest clones. Sequencing was performed on peripheral blood. These receptor sequences come from a woman aged 30 to 39 with COVID-19, enrolled during active disease.

This clone was counted a single time. The V call is TRBV5-4, the J call TRBJ2-3; tentative D call: TRBD2 (5 bases). Germline values: CDR1 SGHNT, CDR2 YYREEE (reference sequence). The CDR3 covers 15 residues. Trimming took off 0 bases at V and 1 base at J, with 9 bases between the two ends. Here the CDR3 DNA reads TGTGCCAGCAGCTTGGTTTTTAGCGGCACAGATACGCAGTATTTT. Its protein product is CASSLVFSGTDTQYF. The full variable domain, its missing parts supplied by reference TRBV5-4 and TRBJ2-3, is ETGVTQSPTHLIKTRGQQVTLRCSSQSGHNTVSWYQQALGQGPQFIFQYYREEENGRGNFPPRFSGLQFPNYSSELNVNALELDDSALYLCASSLVFSGTDTQYFGPGTRLTVL.

This chain uses TRBV6-5 with TRBJ2-1; 9 bases are shared with TRBD1. The CDR3 has 15 amino acids. V shed 5 bases, J shed 5 bases, and the junction held 7 bases outside the gene matches. Germline CDR1 and CDR2: MNHEY and SVGAGI. The CDR3 sequence is CASSPRDRVDNEQFF. The CDR3 DNA sequence: TGTGCCAGCAGTCCCCGGGACAGGGTGGACAATGAGCAGTTCTTC.

This clone is medium-sized by share. The chain couples TRBV5-4 to TRBJ2-5; 9 bases agree with TRBD2. This CDR3 comprises 15 residues. Germline assignment: CDR1 SGHNT and CDR2 YYREEE (reference sequence). Trimming took 5 bases from V and 0 from J; bases not matched to a gene: 5. The CDR3 protein is CASSLLAGNQETQYF. CDR3 sequence (DNA): TGTGCCAGCAGTTTACTAGCGGGCAACCAAGAGACCCAGTACTTC.

This chain joins TRBV6-5 and TRBJ2-5; 7 positions agree with TRBD2. The CDR3 has 14 amino acids. The V gene's germline CDR1 is MNHEY and CDR2 SVGAGI. With 11 bases clipped from V and 5 bases from J, the junction kept 14 bases outside the gene matches. DNA for the CDR3: TGTGCCGTATCGTTGCTGAGCGGGACGGAGACCCAGTACTTC. This sequence encodes CAVSLLSGTETQYF.

This chain uses TRBV9 with TRBJ2-7, with D possibly TRBD2 on 6 matching bases. The V and J ends lost 4 bases and 4 bases respectively, with 12 bases between them. Germline loops: CDR1 SGDLS, CDR2 YYNGEE. This CDR3 has 13 residues. The CDR3, as DNA: TGTGCCAGCAGCTTCAGTGGGGGGTACGAGCAGTACTTC. Its translation: CASSFSGGYEQYF.

This sequence joins TRBV9 and TRBJ2-7; maybe TRBD1 (6 bases). Trimming pared 4 bases from V and 5 bases from J, leaving 19 bases between. The CDR3 loop spans 15 amino acids. Germline assignment: CDR1 SGDLS and CDR2 YYNGEE. CDR3 bases: TGTGCCAGCAGCCCCCGGTGGGGACAAGGAGACGAGCAGTACTTC. Its protein product is CASSPRWGQGDEQYF.

This clone was detected ten times or more. The chain is built from TRBV3-1 (or the pseudogene TRBV3-2) and TRBJ1-1; possible D gene TRBD1, 5 bases. CDR1 and CDR2 (germline): LGHDT, YNNKEL (reference sequence). This CDR3 spans 19 amino acids. Trimming took 3 bases from V and 0 from J, leaving 23 bases between them. The CDR3 here is CASSQGVVLPTDMNTEAFF. The DNA for the CDR3 is TGTGCCAGCAGCCAGGGTGTAGTTCTCCCGACGGACATGAACACTGAAGCTTTCTTT.

V usage is TRBV19 and J usage is TRBJ2-1; 10 nucleotides line up with TRBD2. The CDR3 is 14 residues long. Germline CDR1 is LNHDA and CDR2 is SQIVND (reference sequence). The V gene end was trimmed by 7 bases and the J gene end by 5 bases; junction bases not matched to a gene: 5. The CDR3 DNA follows: TGTGCCAGTAACCTAGCGGGAGTTAACAATGAGCAGTTCTTC. It encodes CASNLAGVNNEQFF.

The chain combines TRBV28 with TRBJ2-2, with 8 bases fitting TRBD1. Trimming at V came to 3 bases and at J to 4 bases, leaving 1 base not matched to a gene. There are 14 residues in the CDR3. Germline CDR1 reads MDHEN; CDR2 reads SYDVKM. The CDR3 region has the DNA TGTGCCAGCAGTTTCGGGACAGGCACCGGGGAGCTGTTTTTT. Amino acid sequence: CASSFGTGTGELFF.

The genes are TRBV7-9 and TRBJ2-2, with D tentatively TRBD1 (5 bases). CDR3 size: 14 residues. The V and J ends lost 11 bases and 5 bases respectively, with 18 bases between them. Looked up from germline, CDR1 is SEHNR and CDR2 is FQNEAQ (reference sequence). CDR3 coding DNA: TGTGCCGCGCAACCCTGGCAGGGAACCGGGGAGCTGTTTTTT. Translated, it gives CAAQPWQGTGELFF.

Concerning this clone: Different DNA sequences within this sample yield the same CDR3. This chain connects TRBV28 to TRBJ2-3; 7 positions match TRBD2. This CDR3 spans 14 amino acids. From germline, CDR1 is MDHEN and CDR2 SYDVKM. With V trimmed by 2 bases and J by 3 bases, 2 bases remained unmatched. The CDR3 DNA sequence: TGTGCCAGCAGTTTAGGCGGGAGTACAGATACGCAGTATTTT. Protein: CASSLGGSTDTQYF.

The J gene is TRBJ2-5, the V gene TRBV2, with TRBD1 identical over 8 bases. This CDR3 is 14 amino acids long. Losses at the gene ends were 7 bases for V and 4 bases for J; bases not matched to a gene: 8. CDR1 is SNHLY and CDR2 is FYNNEI in the germline V gene. The CDR3 loop reads CASTRQGISETQYF. The CDR3 DNA follows: TGTGCCAGCACAAGACAGGGGATATCAGAGACCCAGTACTTC.

The chain recombines TRBV5-1 with TRBJ2-3, with a weak D call TRBD2 (5 bases). This CDR3 comprises 15 residues. Germline V gives CDR1 SGHRS, CDR2 YFSETQ. Deletions cut 9 bases from V and 2 bases from J, with 19 bases between. The CDR3 coding sequence is TGCGCCACCTCCTCGCTAGGGAGTTACACAGATACGCAGTATTTT. Its translation is CATSSLGSYTDTQYF.

The chain is built from TRBV18 and TRBJ2-7; tentative D call: TRBD1 (5 bases). The CDR3 has 13 amino acids. Deletions cut 4 bases from V and 3 bases from J, with 10 bases between. CDR1 is KGHSH and CDR2 is LQKENI in the germline V gene. The CDR3 sequence: CASSLPDNYEQYF. The CDR3 DNA sequence: TGTGCCAGCTCACTACCGGACAACTACGAGCAGTACTTC.

The chain has TRBV3-1 (or the pseudogene TRBV3-2) and TRBJ2-7; 8 bases fit TRBD2. CDR3 size: 15 residues. With V trimmed by 5 bases and J by 1 base, 7 bases remained unmatched. Germline CDR1 LGHDT, CDR2 YNNKEL (reference sequence). CDR3 nucleotides: TGTGCCAGCAGCTCTCCGGGACTAGGGTCCTACGAGCAGTACTTC. It codes for CASSSPGLGSYEQYF.

V is TRBV25-1 and J is TRBJ2-1; the D is unclear. V lost 5 bases, J lost 8 bases, and 13 bases lay in between. CDR1 and CDR2 (germline): MGHDK, SYGVNS. CDR3 size: 13 residues. CDR3 nucleotide sequence: TGTGCCAGCAGTATTCTTGTTCGCGATGAGCAGTTCTTC. Translation: CASSILVRDEQFF.

The chain uses TRBV19 and TRBJ1-5; TRBD1 agrees at 7 bases. The CDR3 extends over 16 amino acids. Germline V gives CDR1 LNHDA, CDR2 SQIVND (reference sequence). Trimming at V came to 0 bases and at J to 2 bases, leaving 4 bases not matched to a gene. DNA of the CDR3: TGTGCCAGTAGTATAGATCAGGGGGGTGGCAATCAGCCCCAGCATTTT. It yields the protein CASSIDQGGGNQPQHF.

The chain links TRBV7-9 to TRBJ1-2; D gene uncertain. V was pared by 4 bases and J by 8 bases, with 17 bases between. CDR1 and CDR2 (germline): SEHNR, FQNEAQ (reference sequence). This CDR3 comprises 14 residues. This CDR3 reads CASSSPPNYWGYTF. The CDR3 DNA follows: TGTGCCAGCAGCTCCCCCCCTAACTACTGGGGCTACACCTTC.

The J gene is TRBJ2-5, the V gene TRBV5-4, with 13 positions matching TRBD2. Unmatched junction bases numbered 5, after V lost 4 bases and J lost 5 bases. Germline CDR1 SGHNT, CDR2 YYREEE (reference sequence). The CDR3 sequence is 15 residues long. CDR3 amino acids: CASSPQTSGRETQYF. For the CDR3, the DNA is TGTGCCAGCAGCCCCCAGACTAGCGGGAGGGAGACCCAGTACTTC. The full variable domain, completed using reference TRBV5-4 and TRBJ2-5, is ETGVTQSPTHLIKTRGQQVTLRCSSQSGHNTVSWYQQALGQGPQFIFQYYREEENGRGNFPPRFSGLQFPNYSSELNVNALELDDSALYLCASSPQTSGRETQYFGPGTRLLVL.